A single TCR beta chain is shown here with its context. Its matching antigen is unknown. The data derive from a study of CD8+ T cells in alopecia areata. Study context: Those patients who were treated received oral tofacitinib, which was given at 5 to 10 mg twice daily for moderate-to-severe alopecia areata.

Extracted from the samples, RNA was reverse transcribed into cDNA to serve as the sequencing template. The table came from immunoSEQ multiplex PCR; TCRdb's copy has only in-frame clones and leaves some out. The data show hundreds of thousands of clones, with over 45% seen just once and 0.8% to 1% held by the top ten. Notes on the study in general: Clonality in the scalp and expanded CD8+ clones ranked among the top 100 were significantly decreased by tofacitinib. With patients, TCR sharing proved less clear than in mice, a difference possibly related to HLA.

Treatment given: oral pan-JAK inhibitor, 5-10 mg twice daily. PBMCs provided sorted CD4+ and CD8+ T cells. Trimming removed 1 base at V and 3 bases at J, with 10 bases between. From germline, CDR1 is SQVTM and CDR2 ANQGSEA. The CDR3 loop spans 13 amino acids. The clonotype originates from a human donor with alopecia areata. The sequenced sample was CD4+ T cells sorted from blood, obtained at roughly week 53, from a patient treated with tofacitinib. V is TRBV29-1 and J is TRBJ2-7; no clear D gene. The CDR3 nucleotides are TGCAGCGTTGAAGTACCGGTAGTCTACGAGCAGTACTTC. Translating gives CSVEVPVVYEQYF.